The 30 T cell receptor beta chains given below trace back to one sample, sequenced in a study of blood T cell repertoires in COVID-19. Method: immunoSEQ multiplex PCR; TCRdb's copy keeps in-frame clones and lacks some. This repertoire shows around 140,000 clones, 80% to 90% found once; its top ten account for roughly an eighth. The sample taken for sequencing was peripheral blood. Receptor source: a man aged 18-30 years with COVID-19, enrolled during active disease.

The chain uses TRBV6-5 and TRBJ2-7; 8 bases agree with TRBD1. Germline-derived CDR1 and CDR2 are MNHEY and SVGAGI. The V and J ends lost 7 bases and 2 bases, in that order; junction bases with no gene match: 7. There are 14 residues in the CDR3. CDR3 in amino acids: CASTRTGRAYEQYF. The CDR3 DNA follows: TGTGCCAGCACACGGACAGGGCGGGCCTACGAGCAGTACTTC.

V gene TRBV10-2 combines with J gene TRBJ2-5; 8 positions agree with TRBD1. The V and J ends lost 3 bases and 5 bases, in that order; junction bases with no gene match: 8. CDR1 is WSHSY and CDR2 is SAAADI in the germline V gene. The CDR3 is made up of 15 amino acids. The CDR3 sequence: CASSDGPGGLETQYF. The CDR3 nucleotides read TGCGCCAGCAGTGATGGGCCAGGGGGCTTGGAGACCCAGTACTTC.

CDR3 nucleotide sequence: TGTGCCAGCAGCTTATCGACTAGTTTATACAATGAGCAGTTCTTC. It yields the protein CASSLSTSLYNEQFF. The chain has TRBV7-2 and TRBJ2-1; weak D call: TRBD2 (6 bases). This CDR3 spans 15 amino acids. Trimming removed 2 bases at V and 4 bases at J, with 12 bases between. Germline lookup yields CDR1 SGHTA and CDR2 FQGNSA.

This chain links TRBV5-5 with TRBJ2-1; unclear D gene. Between the trimmed V and J ends, which lost 3 bases and 7 bases, there was a span of 8 bases. Germline CDR1 and CDR2: SGHKS and YYEKEE (reference sequence). There are 12 residues in the CDR3. CDR3: CASSSRLNEQFF. The CDR3 DNA reads as TGTGCCAGCAGCTCGAGGTTGAATGAGCAGTTCTTC.

As regards this clone: A read error may account for a junction end that differs from germline. The CDR3 DNA reads TGTGCCAGCAACCAGGGGGCGGGAAAACTGCTTTTT. Its protein product is CASNQGAGKLLF. V and J are TRBV2 and TRBJ1-4; 8 nucleotides align to TRBD1. Germline V lookup: CDR1 SNHLY, CDR2 FYNNEI. The CDR3 sequence is 12 residues long.

The genes are TRBV19 and TRBJ2-7; 8 bases line up with TRBD1. V lost 2 bases to trimming and J lost 9 bases; unmatched junction nucleotides: 12. The germline CDR1 and CDR2 sequences are LNHDA and SQIVND (reference sequence). The CDR3 loop spans 15 amino acids. CDR3 sequence reads: CASSISSRTGNGQYF. CDR3 coding DNA: TGTGCCAGTAGTATAAGTTCCCGGACAGGGAATGGGCAGTACTTC.

The V call is TRBV10-3, the J call TRBJ2-5; 8 bases are a match to TRBD1. CDR1 is ENHRY, CDR2 SYGVKD, per germline. The CDR3 extends over 13 amino acids. Trimming cost V 6 bases and J 3 bases; bases outside gene matches: 3. CDR3 loop: CAIRETGEETQYF. The DNA for the CDR3 is TGTGCCATCAGAGAGACAGGGGAAGAGACCCAGTACTTC.

The chain links TRBV7-2 to TRBJ2-1, with TRBD2 identical over 9 bases. Germline CDR1 reads SGHTA; CDR2 reads FQGNSA. The CDR3 contains 14 residues. Unmatched junction bases numbered 4, after V lost 4 bases and J lost 6 bases. The CDR3 DNA is TGTGCCAGCAGCTCTATAGCGGGGGTCAATGAGCAGTTCTTC. Protein sequence: CASSSIAGVNEQFF.

J is TRBJ2-2 and V is TRBV13; 7 bases line up with TRBD1. J was trimmed by 7 bases and V by 9 bases; bases with no gene match: 5. This CDR3 comprises 12 residues. Germline lookup yields CDR1 PRHDT and CDR2 FYEKMQ (reference sequence). CDR3 residues: CASKGAIGELFF. CDR3 DNA sequence: TGTGCCAGTAAGGGGGCGATCGGGGAGCTGTTTTTT.

The chain uses TRBV11-3 and TRBJ1-1; no clear D. In germline, CDR1 is SGHNT, CDR2 YENEEA. Trimming removed 3 bases at V and 5 bases at J, with 10 bases between. The CDR3 consists of 13 residues. The CDR3 is CASSFDGETEAFF. CDR3 in DNA: TGTGCCAGCAGCTTTGACGGGGAGACTGAAGCTTTCTTT.

The chain is built from TRBV29-1 and TRBJ2-3, with unresolved D. Germline CDR1 reads SQVTM; CDR2 reads ANQGSEA. The germline V and J ends were trimmed by 0 bases and 2 bases, with 9 bases remaining between them. This CDR3 is 14 amino acids long. Here the CDR3 reads CSVEDSPPTDTQYF. DNA for the CDR3: TGCAGCGTTGAAGATTCCCCTCCCACAGATACGCAGTATTTT.

The chain couples TRBV6-8 to TRBJ1-6; D remains ambiguous. V was trimmed by 2 bases and J by 9 bases, leaving 17 bases between them. The CDR3 runs 16 residues. Looked up from germline, CDR1 is MNHGY and CDR2 is SAAAGT. CDR3 in amino acids: CASSYAPPTRISPLHF. The CDR3 bases are TGTGCCAGCAGTTACGCTCCCCCCACTAGGATTTCACCCCTCCACTTT.

The CDR3 is CASSLGGSAYEQYF. Here the CDR3 DNA reads TGTGCCAGCAGCTTAGGAGGCAGTGCCTACGAGCAGTACTTC. V and J are TRBV11-2 and TRBJ2-7; no reliable D call. V gave up 1 base and J gave up 2 bases, with 9 bases separating them. The germline gives CDR1 SGHAT, CDR2 FQNNGV. This CDR3 has 14 residues.

This clone was recorded a few times. The chain recombines TRBV6-2 or TRBV6-3 with TRBJ2-7, with TRBD2 matching 13 bases. Germline assignment: CDR1 MNHEY and CDR2 SVGEGT. This CDR3 comprises 15 residues. Trimming cost V 6 bases and J 6 bases; bases outside gene matches: 8. The CDR3 sequence is CASSRTSGRPLEQYF. The CDR3 nucleotides read TGTGCCAGCAGCCGGACTAGCGGGAGACCTCTCGAGCAGTACTTC.

This clone was recorded only once. The chain combines TRBV18 with TRBJ2-1, with D unclear. This CDR3 is 16 amino acids long. The V gene's germline CDR1 is KGHSH and CDR2 LQKENI. V lost 3 bases to trimming and J lost 5 bases, with 17 bases between them. CDR3 residues: CASSPNFGIKHNEQFF. The CDR3 DNA is TGTGCCAGCTCACCCAACTTTGGTATCAAACACAATGAGCAGTTCTTC. Using reference TRBV18 and TRBJ2-1 for the parts outside the CDR3, the full variable domain is NAGVMQNPRHLVRRRGQEARLRCSPMKGHSHVYWYRQLPEEGLKFMVYLQKENIIDESGMPKERFSAEFPKEGPSILRIQQVVRGDSAAYFCASSPNFGIKHNEQFFGPGTRLTVL.

V usage is TRBV28 and J usage is TRBJ1-3, with TRBD1 matching 7 bases. The CDR3 loop spans 15 amino acids. Losses at the gene ends were 3 bases for V and 4 bases for J; bases not matched to a gene: 6. Germline V gives CDR1 MDHEN, CDR2 SYDVKM. The CDR3 bases are TGTGCCAGCAGTTTGGGACAGAGCTTAGGAAACACCATATATTTT. Translating it yields CASSLGQSLGNTIYF.

The chain couples TRBV7-2 to TRBJ2-7; possible D gene TRBD2, 5 bases. V lost 2 bases to trimming and J lost 4 bases, with 21 bases between them. There are 17 residues in the CDR3. Looked up from germline, CDR1 is SGHTA and CDR2 is FQGNSA. The CDR3 is CASSLIRGWVKAYEQYF. In DNA, the CDR3 is TGTGCCAGCAGCTTAATAAGAGGGTGGGTTAAGGCTTACGAGCAGTACTTC.

CDR3 DNA sequence: TGCGCCAGCAGCTTGAATCTGGGGGCTGGAGAGCAGTACTTC. Its protein product is CASSLNLGAGEQYF. The chain links TRBV5-1 to TRBJ2-7; D is possibly TRBD1 (6 bases). The CDR3 sequence is 14 residues long. Germline V lookup: CDR1 SGHRS, CDR2 YFSETQ. V lost 1 base to trimming and J lost 7 bases, with 15 bases between them.

The genes are TRBV7-2 and TRBJ1-5; maybe TRBD1 (6 bases). Looked up from germline, CDR1 is SGHTA and CDR2 is FQGNSA. The CDR3 extends over 15 amino acids. Trimming stripped 6 bases from V and 7 bases from J, with 19 bases between. The CDR3 protein is CASSLRLGQTQPQHF. CDR3 in DNA: TGTGCCAGCAGTCTTAGGCTGGGACAAACCCAGCCCCAGCATTTT.

The chain has TRBV30 and TRBJ2-7; 10 nucleotides line up with TRBD1. From germline, CDR1 is GTSNPN and CDR2 SVGIG (reference sequence). Trimming removed 4 bases from V and 2 bases from J; junction bases left unmatched: 11. This CDR3 is 16 amino acids long. The CDR3 region is CAWNGKGTGDAYEQYF. The CDR3 DNA is TGTGCCTGGAATGGTAAAGGGACAGGGGATGCCTACGAGCAGTACTTC.

The chain uses TRBV12-3 or TRBV12-4 and TRBJ2-7; possible D gene TRBD2, 5 bases. The CDR3 extends over 13 amino acids. V lost 4 bases and J lost 9, with 16 bases in between. The CDR3 loop reads CASSWAGSRGQYF. Here the CDR3 DNA reads TGTGCCAGCAGTTGGGCGGGCAGTCGCGGGCAGTACTTC.

This clone was seen a few times. The identical CDR3 is also encoded by other nucleotide sequences in the sample. This sequence joins TRBV4-1 and TRBJ2-3, with D unresolved. Germline values: CDR1 MGHRA, CDR2 YSYEKL. V dropped 0 bases and J dropped 3 bases, with 4 bases sitting between them. CDR3 length: 13 residues. For the CDR3, the DNA is TGCGCCAGCAGCCAAGATACAACAGATACGCAGTATTTT. Residues: CASSQDTTDTQYF.

The CDR3 nucleotides read TGCAGCGTCCCCCTTGCTTCGACTAGCGGGGGACAGTTCTTC. Its protein is CSVPLASTSGGQFF. The rearrangement links TRBV29-1 to TRBJ2-1; 12 nucleotides agree with TRBD2. Germline CDR1 SQVTM, CDR2 ANQGSEA. Germline trimming cut 6 bases from V and 13 bases from J; bases unmatched to any gene: 13. The CDR3 consists of 14 residues.

The genes are TRBV7-8 and TRBJ1-3, with no clear D. Trimming shortened V by 5 bases and J by 2 bases, and 10 bases separated the two germline ends. CDR3 length: 14 residues. In germline, CDR1 is SGHVS, CDR2 FQNEAQ. Here the CDR3 reads CASSPVRAGNTIYF. Written as DNA, the CDR3 is TGTGCCAGCAGCCCCGTTCGGGCTGGAAACACCATATATTTT.

The V and J genes are TRBV5-1 and TRBJ2-3, with 10 bases that match TRBD2. This CDR3 is built from 17 residues. Germline CDR1 is SGHRS and CDR2 is YFSETQ. After removal of 4 bases from V and 1 base from J, the junction contained 9 bases not matched to a gene. The CDR3, as DNA: TGCGCCAGCAGCATCAGAGCGGGAGGGCGTGGCACAGATACGCAGTATTTT. It encodes CASSIRAGGRGTDTQYF.

The chain recombines TRBV29-1 with TRBJ2-1; TRBD1 matches 7 bases. Germline V gene data show CDR1 as SQVTM and CDR2 as ANQGSEA. This CDR3 has 13 residues. V dropped 4 bases and J dropped 6; count of bases not matched to a gene: 6. In nucleotides, the CDR3 is TGCAGCGTTGCGAACAGGGGTGGCAATGAGCAGTTCTTC. Protein product: CSVANRGGNEQFF.

This chain uses TRBV29-1 with TRBJ2-7; 12 bases are a match to TRBD1. Looked up from germline, CDR1 is SQVTM and CDR2 is ANQGSEA. CDR3 length: 13 residues. V was pared by 4 bases and J by 7 bases, with 5 bases of the junction left unmatched. In nucleotides, the CDR3 is TGCAGCGTTGTGGGACAGGGGGCTGGGGAGCAGTACTTC. Translation: CSVVGQGAGEQYF.

As regards this clone: One junction end does not reproduce the germline sequence, and a read error may be involved. The V call is TRBV28, the J call TRBJ1-4, with 8 nucleotides matching TRBD1. Germline CDR1 MDHEN, CDR2 SYDVKM. The CDR3 loop spans 14 amino acids. CDR3 nucleotides: TGTGCCAGCAGTCAGACAGGGGCTAATGAAAAACTGCTTTTT. This gives the protein CASSQTGANEKLLF.

The chain recombines TRBV18 with TRBJ2-5, with D possibly being TRBD2 (5 bases). V was cut by 2 bases and J by 2 bases, with 18 bases left in between. Germline CDR1 KGHSH, CDR2 LQKENI. The CDR3 contains 17 residues. The CDR3 loop is CASSPELERADQETQYF. The CDR3 DNA is TGTGCCAGCTCACCAGAACTAGAGAGGGCCGATCAAGAGACCCAGTACTTC.

V gene TRBV3-1 (or the pseudogene TRBV3-2) combines with J gene TRBJ2-1, with a possible D match to TRBD2 (5 bases). V shed 4 bases and J shed 2 bases, with 15 bases lying between them. This CDR3 has 16 amino acids. Germline values: CDR1 LGHDT, CDR2 YNNKEL (reference sequence). The DNA of the CDR3 is TGTGCCAGCAGCCCGGACTTTACAAAAACCTACAATGAGCAGTTCTTC. Translation gives CASSPDFTKTYNEQFF.